The present entry profiles one T cell receptor (beta chain) with its context. The antigen is undetermined. The source of the sample is a study of cytomegalovirus exposure and HLA in healthy donors. About the research overall: Samples from HLA-typed donors yielded some 85 million unique TCRs in an early data release. Study-wide points: High sensitivity and specificity were reportedly achieved when the classifier diagnosed cytomegalovirus status. HLA restriction was apparent for most CMV-associated TCR beta chains in a later analysis. In vitro checks showed that three CMV-associated chains really do target CMV antigens.

The primer mix had 60 Vbeta and 13 Jbeta primers. Assay: immunoSEQ multiplex PCR; the TCRdb copy retains only in-frame clones and omits some. The sample carries around 180,000 clones, over 75% recorded once. Input material: PBMCs. The sequence was collected from a young man in good health and CMV-seronegative.

The CDR3: CASSFFMGSRDEQFF. The CDR3 DNA is TGTGCCAGCAGCTTCTTTATGGGGAGTAGAGATGAGCAGTTCTTC. V usage is TRBV11-1 and J usage is TRBJ2-1; tentatively, D is TRBD2 (5 bases). This CDR3 region has 15 residues. Germline CDR1 is SGHAT and CDR2 is FQDESV (reference sequence). The germline V and J ends were trimmed by 3 bases and 8 bases, with 17 bases remaining between them.